The source of this TCR beta chain is a study of T cells of healthy individuals. TCRdb re-derived calls from the 5' RACE reads in MiXCR, one entry per CDR3 protein. The sample lists 63,000 or so distinct CDR3 sequences; under 20% were seen once. This CDR3 spans 15 amino acids. V was cut by 2 bases and J by 6 bases, with 15 bases left in between. The clonotype originates from a human donor in good health. J is TRBJ2-3 and V is TRBV12-3 or TRBV12-4; perhaps TRBD2 as D (6 bases). The CDR3 DNA reads TGTGCCAGCAGTTTATCTTCGGGAGAGTTGGATACGCAGTATTTT. It translates to CASSLSSGELDTQYF.